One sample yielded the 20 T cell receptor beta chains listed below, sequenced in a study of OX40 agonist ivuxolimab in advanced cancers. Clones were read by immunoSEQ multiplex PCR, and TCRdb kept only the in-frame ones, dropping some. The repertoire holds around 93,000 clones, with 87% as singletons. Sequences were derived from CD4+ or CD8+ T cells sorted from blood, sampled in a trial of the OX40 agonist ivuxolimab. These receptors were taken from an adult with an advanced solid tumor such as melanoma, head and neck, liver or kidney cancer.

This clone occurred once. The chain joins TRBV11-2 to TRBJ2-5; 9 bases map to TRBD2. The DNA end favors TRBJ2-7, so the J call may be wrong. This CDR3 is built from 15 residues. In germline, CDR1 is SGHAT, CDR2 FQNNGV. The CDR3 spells CASSRSSGVSYEQYF. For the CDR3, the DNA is TGTGCCAGCAGCAGATCTAGCGGGGTCTCCTACGAGCAGTACTTC.

The CDR3 bases are TGTGCCAGTAGCGCCTCCGGGACACGAAACACCGGGGAGCTGTTTTTT. Translation: CASSASGTRNTGELFF. The V gene is TRBV19, the J gene TRBJ2-2, with D tentatively TRBD1 (6 bases). Germline CDR1 LNHDA, CDR2 SQIVND (reference sequence). The CDR3 runs 16 residues. Trimming shortened V by 6 bases and J by 2 bases, and 16 bases separated the two germline ends.

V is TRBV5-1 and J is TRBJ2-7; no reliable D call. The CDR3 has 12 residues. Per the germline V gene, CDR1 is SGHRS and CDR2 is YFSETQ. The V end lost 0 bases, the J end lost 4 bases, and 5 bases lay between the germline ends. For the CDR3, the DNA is TGCGCCAGCAGCTTGGGGCAGTACGAGCAGTACTTC. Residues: CASSLGQYEQYF.

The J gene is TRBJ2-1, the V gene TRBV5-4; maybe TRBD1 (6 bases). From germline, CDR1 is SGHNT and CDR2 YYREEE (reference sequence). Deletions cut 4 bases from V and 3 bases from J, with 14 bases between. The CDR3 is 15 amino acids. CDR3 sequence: CASSLKQGFYNEQFF. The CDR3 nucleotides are TGTGCCAGCAGCCTTAAACAGGGATTCTACAATGAGCAGTTCTTC.

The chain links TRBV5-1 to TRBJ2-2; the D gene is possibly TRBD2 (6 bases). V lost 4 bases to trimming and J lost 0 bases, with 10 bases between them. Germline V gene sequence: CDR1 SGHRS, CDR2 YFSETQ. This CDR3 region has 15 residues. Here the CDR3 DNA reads TGCGCCAGCAGCACTGGGAGGACGAACACCGGGGAGCTGTTTTTT. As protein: CASSTGRTNTGELFF.

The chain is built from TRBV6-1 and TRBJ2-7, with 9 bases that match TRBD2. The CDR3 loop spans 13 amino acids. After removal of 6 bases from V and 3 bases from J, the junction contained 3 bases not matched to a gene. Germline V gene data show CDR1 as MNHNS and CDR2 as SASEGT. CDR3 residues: CASRKRGDYEQYF. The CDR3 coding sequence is TGTGCCAGCAGGAAGCGGGGGGACTACGAGCAGTACTTC.

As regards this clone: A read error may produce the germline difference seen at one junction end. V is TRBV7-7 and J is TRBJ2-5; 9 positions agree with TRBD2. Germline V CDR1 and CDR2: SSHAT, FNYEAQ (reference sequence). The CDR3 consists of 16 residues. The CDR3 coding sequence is TGTGCTAGCAGCTTAGATGCGGGGGGGCCACAAGAGACCCAGTACTTC. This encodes CASSLDAGGPQETQYF.

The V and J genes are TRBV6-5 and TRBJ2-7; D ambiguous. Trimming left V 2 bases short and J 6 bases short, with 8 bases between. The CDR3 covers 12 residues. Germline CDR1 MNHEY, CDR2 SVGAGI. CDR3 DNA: TGTGCCAGCAGTTACGATCGAGGCGAGCAGTACTTC. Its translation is CASSYDRGEQYF.

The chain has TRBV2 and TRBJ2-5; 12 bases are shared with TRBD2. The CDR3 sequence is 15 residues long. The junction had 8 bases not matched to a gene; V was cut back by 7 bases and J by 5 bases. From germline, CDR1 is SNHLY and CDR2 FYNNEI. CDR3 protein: CASTFRLAGAETQYF. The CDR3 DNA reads TGTGCCAGCACATTCAGACTAGCGGGAGCTGAGACCCAGTACTTC. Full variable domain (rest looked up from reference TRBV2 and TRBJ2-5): EPEVTQTPSHQVTQMGQEVILRCVPISNHLYFYWYRQILGQKVEFLVSFYNNEISEKSEIFDDQFSVERPDGSNFTLKIRSTKLEDSAMYFCASTFRLAGAETQYFGPGTRLLVL.

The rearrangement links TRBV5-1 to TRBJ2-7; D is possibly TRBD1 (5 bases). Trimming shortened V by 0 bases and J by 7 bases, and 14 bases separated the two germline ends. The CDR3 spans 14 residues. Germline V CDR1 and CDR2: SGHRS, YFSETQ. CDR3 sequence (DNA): TGCGCCAGCAGCTTGGCGACAGCCGCCGGGGAGCAGTACTTC. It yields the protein CASSLATAAGEQYF.

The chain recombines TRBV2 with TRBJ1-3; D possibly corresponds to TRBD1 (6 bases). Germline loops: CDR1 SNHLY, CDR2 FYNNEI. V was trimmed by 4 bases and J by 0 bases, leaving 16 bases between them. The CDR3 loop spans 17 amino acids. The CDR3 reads CASSASGQLFSGNTIYF. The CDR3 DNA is TGTGCCAGCAGTGCCTCCGGACAGCTATTCTCTGGAAACACCATATATTTT.

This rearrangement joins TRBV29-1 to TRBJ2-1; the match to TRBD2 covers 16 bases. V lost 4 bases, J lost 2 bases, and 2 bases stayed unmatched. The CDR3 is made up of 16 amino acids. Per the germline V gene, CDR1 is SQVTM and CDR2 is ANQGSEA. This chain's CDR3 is CSVAGLAGGAYNEQFF. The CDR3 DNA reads TGCAGCGTTGCGGGACTAGCGGGAGGGGCCTACAATGAGCAGTTCTTC.

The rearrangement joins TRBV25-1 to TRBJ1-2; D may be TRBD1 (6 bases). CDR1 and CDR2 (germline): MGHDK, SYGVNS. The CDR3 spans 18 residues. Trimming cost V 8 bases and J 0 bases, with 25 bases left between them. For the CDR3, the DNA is TGTGCCAGCTCCTTTGGGACACTCGGATCACAAGCTAACTATGGCTACACCTTC. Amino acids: CASSFGTLGSQANYGYTF.

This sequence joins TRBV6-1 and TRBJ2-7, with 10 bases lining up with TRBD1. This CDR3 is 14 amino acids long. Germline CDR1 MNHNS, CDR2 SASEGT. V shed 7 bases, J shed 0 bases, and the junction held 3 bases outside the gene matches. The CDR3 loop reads CASTRTGGSYEQYF. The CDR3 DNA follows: TGTGCCAGCACCCGGACAGGGGGCTCCTACGAGCAGTACTTC.

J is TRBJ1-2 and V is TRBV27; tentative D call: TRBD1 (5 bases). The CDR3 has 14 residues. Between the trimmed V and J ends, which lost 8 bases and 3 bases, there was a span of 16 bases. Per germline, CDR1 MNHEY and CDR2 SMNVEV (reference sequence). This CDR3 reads CASARAGGDYGYTF. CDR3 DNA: TGTGCCAGCGCCCGAGCGGGGGGGGACTATGGCTACACCTTC.

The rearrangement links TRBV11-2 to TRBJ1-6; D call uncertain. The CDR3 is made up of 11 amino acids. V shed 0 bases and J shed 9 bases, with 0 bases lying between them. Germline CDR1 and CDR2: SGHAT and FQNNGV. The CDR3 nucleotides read TGTGCCAGCAGCTTAGATTCACCCCTCCACTTT. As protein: CASSLDSPLHF. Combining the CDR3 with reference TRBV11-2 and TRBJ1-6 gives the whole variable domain EAGVAQSPRYKIIEKRQSVAFWCNPISGHATLYWYQQILGQGPKLLIQFQNNGVVDDSQLPKDRFSAERLKGVDSTLKIQPAKLEDSAVYLCASSLDSPLHFGNGTRLTVT.

CDR3 nucleotides: TGCGCCAGCAGCTCGCGTCAGGGAGGCGAAAAACTGTTTTTT. It codes for CASSSRQGGEKLFF. The chain combines TRBV5-1 with TRBJ1-4, with D maybe TRBD1 (5 bases). Germline V gene lookup returns CDR1 SGHRS and CDR2 YFSETQ. The CDR3 is 14 amino acids. The germline V and J ends were trimmed by 3 bases and 8 bases, with 14 bases remaining between them.

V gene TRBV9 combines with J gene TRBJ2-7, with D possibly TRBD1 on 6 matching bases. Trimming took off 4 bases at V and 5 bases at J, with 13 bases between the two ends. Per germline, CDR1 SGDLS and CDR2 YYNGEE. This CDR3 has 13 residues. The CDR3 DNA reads TGTGCCAGCAGCCGAGGATACAGGGACGAGCAGTACTTC. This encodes CASSRGYRDEQYF.

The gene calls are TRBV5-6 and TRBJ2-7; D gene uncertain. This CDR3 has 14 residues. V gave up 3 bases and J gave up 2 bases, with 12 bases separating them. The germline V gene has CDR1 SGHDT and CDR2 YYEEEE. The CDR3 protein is CASSWTGPTYEQYF. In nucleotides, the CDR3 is TGTGCCAGCAGCTGGACGGGTCCTACCTACGAGCAGTACTTC.

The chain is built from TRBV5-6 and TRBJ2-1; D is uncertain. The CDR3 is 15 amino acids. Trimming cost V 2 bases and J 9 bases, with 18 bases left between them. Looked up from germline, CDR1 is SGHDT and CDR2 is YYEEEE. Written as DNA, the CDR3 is TGTGCCAGCAGCTTAAGAAACGGCTTGTTAGGTGAGCAGTTCTTC. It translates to CASSLRNGLLGEQFF.